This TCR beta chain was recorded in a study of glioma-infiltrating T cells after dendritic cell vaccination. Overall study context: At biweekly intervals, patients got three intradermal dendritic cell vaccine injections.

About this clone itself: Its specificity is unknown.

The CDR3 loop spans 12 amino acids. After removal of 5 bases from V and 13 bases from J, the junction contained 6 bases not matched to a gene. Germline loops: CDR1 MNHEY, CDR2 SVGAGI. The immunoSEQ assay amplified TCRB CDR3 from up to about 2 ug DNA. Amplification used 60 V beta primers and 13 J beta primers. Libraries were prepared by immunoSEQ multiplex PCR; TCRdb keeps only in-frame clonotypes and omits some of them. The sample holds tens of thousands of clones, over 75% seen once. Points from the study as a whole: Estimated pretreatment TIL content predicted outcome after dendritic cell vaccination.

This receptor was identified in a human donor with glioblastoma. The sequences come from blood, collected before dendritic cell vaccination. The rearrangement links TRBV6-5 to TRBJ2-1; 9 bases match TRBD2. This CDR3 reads CASSPSGIDQFF. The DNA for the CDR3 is TGTGCCAGCAGTCCTAGCGGGATAGATCAGTTCTTC.